The T cell receptor (beta chain) described here comes from a study of cytomegalovirus exposure and HLA in healthy donors. The repertoire was sequenced with immunoSEQ multiplex PCR; TCRdb's copy has only in-frame clones and lacks some. The table includes roughly 230,000 clones, about nine tenths detected once. The CDR3 runs to 17 residues. With V trimmed by 0 bases and J by 4 bases, 11 bases remained unmatched. Germline V gene lookup returns CDR1 SGHTS and CDR2 YDEGEE. V usage is TRBV5-8 and J usage is TRBJ2-7; 9 bases are a match to TRBD2. The clonotype comes from a woman aged 25 to 45 in good health and CMV-seronegative. Source material: PBMCs. The CDR3: CASSLAGGGRAFYEQYF. In nucleotides, the CDR3 is TGTGCCAGCAGCTTGGCGGGAGGCGGGAGGGCCTTTTACGAGCAGTACTTC.